This T cell receptor beta chain was recorded in a study of cytomegalovirus exposure and HLA in healthy donors. Sequenced by immunoSEQ multiplex PCR; TCRdb stores in-frame clones only, minus some. The sample yields about 140,000 clones, approximately 89% seen once. Germline V lookup: CDR1 SEHNR, CDR2 FQNEAQ (reference sequence). V lost 0 bases and J 4 bases, leaving 13 bases between the germline ends. The CDR3 loop spans 16 amino acids. This receptor was identified in a man aged 18 to 29 in good health and CMV-seronegative. Specimen: PBMCs. The genes are TRBV7-9 and TRBJ1-3, with a weak D call TRBD1 (5 bases). The CDR3 here is CASSLARRAEGNTIYF. CDR3 bases: TGTGCCAGCAGCTTAGCGCGCAGGGCTGAAGGAAACACCATATATTTT.